The 32 T cell receptor beta chains below all came from one sample that was sequenced in a study of vaccination and CD4 T cells after COVID-19. No antigens are known for them. Sequencing of the DNA from cultured CD4+ T cells was carried out with the Oncomine TCR Beta short-read assay. TCRdb processed the PCR reads anew with MiXCR; each CDR3 protein has one entry. The profile covers about 17,000 distinct CDR3 sequences, with about 52% appearing a single time and 13% taken by the ten largest. Described time point: late sampling 161 to 241 days after vaccination in a few convalescent patients. Treatment specified: approximately 11-day PBMC culture with coronavirus spike peptide pools or control peptides (ViraFEST assay). Here the sequenced sample was CD4+ T cells from blood, cultured in vitro, taken about 7 months after SARS-CoV-2 vaccination. These receptors originate from a human donor who had recovered from COVID-19.

This clonotype has a handful of counts. This sequence joins TRBV20-1 and TRBJ1-5, with D hard to call. Trimming left V 0 bases short and J 6 bases short, with 9 bases between. CDR3 length: 13 amino acids. Germline-derived CDR1 and CDR2 are DFQATT and SNEGSKA (reference sequence). Written as DNA, the CDR3 is TGCAGTGCTAGAGACACCGCCGGTCAGCCCCAGCATTTT. Translated: CSARDTAGQPQHF.

V and J are TRBV5-8 and TRBJ2-7, with TRBD1 as a possible D gene (5 bases). Germline CDR1 and CDR2: SGHTS and YDEGEE. Trimming took 3 bases from V and 4 from J, leaving 8 bases between them. CDR3 length equals 12 residues. The CDR3 reads CASSYTGYEQYF. The CDR3 nucleotides read TGTGCCAGCAGCTACACAGGTTACGAGCAGTACTTC.

This clonotype has more than one count but fewer than ten. The chain combines TRBV20-1 with TRBJ1-5; TRBD1 matches at 8 bases. The trim removed 3 bases at V and 4 bases at J, leaving 2 bases unmatched. CDR3 length: 13 residues. In germline, CDR1 is DFQATT, CDR2 SNEGSKA (reference sequence). In DNA form, the CDR3 reads TGCAGTGCTAGGGGGGACAGGAATCAGCCCCAGCATTTT. This gives the protein CSARGDRNQPQHF.

This chain links TRBV5-4 with TRBJ1-2; 8 bases are a match to TRBD1. J gave up 5 bases and V 5 bases, and 5 bases lay outside the gene matches. Germline V gene sequence: CDR1 SGHNT, CDR2 YYREEE (reference sequence). CDR3 size: 13 residues. The DNA for the CDR3 is TGTGCCAGCAGGGGGGACAGGTCTTATGGCTACACCTTC. This encodes CASRGDRSYGYTF.

The chain links TRBV6-1 to TRBJ1-1, with D possibly matching TRBD1 (6 bases). Germline V gives CDR1 MNHNS, CDR2 SASEGT. CDR3 length equals 13 residues. Trimming removed 5 bases from V and 2 bases from J, with 9 bases in between. CDR3 nucleotide sequence: TGTGCCAGCAGTCGACAGGAAAACACTGAAGCTTTCTTT. It yields the protein CASSRQENTEAFF.

The rearrangement joins TRBV10-3 to TRBJ2-5; 9 nucleotides line up with TRBD1. The V segment lost 2 bases and the J segment 5 bases; nucleotides outside the gene matches: 3. Germline CDR1 ENHRY, CDR2 SYGVKD. The length of the CDR3 is 14 residues. CDR3: CAISEGTGRETQYF. CDR3 nucleotide sequence: TGTGCCATCAGTGAGGGGACAGGGAGGGAGACCCAGTACTTC.

The V call is TRBV5-1, the J call TRBJ2-5; possible D gene TRBD2, 6 bases. This CDR3 has 15 residues. Germline lookup yields CDR1 SGHRS and CDR2 YFSETQ. Between the trimmed V and J ends, which lost 0 bases and 1 base, there was a span of 10 bases. In nucleotides, the CDR3 is TGCGCCAGCAGCTTGGGCGGGGCGGGCCAAGAGACCCAGTACTTC. Translated: CASSLGGAGQETQYF.

Only a few counts were recorded for this clonotype. This chain uses TRBV7-2 with TRBJ2-3; D gene unclear. The CDR3 covers 14 residues. CDR1 is SGHTA, CDR2 FQGNSA, per germline. Trimming left V 1 base short and J 3 bases short, with 8 bases between. The CDR3 nucleotides read TGTGCCAGCAGCTTAGGTTTCAGTACAGATACGCAGTATTTT. It specifies CASSLGFSTDTQYF.

The rearrangement uses TRBV5-4 and TRBJ1-2, with D tentatively TRBD1 (6 bases). Trimming cost V 4 bases and J 8 bases, with 15 bases left between them. CDR1 and CDR2 (germline): SGHNT, YYREEE (reference sequence). The CDR3 consists of 13 residues. CDR3 sequence: CASSETGFYGYTF. The CDR3 nucleotides are TGTGCCAGCAGCGAAACAGGGTTCTACGGCTACACCTTC. Full variable domain (remainder filled in from reference TRBV5-4 and TRBJ1-2): ETGVTQSPTHLIKTRGQQVTLRCSSQSGHNTVSWYQQALGQGPQFIFQYYREEENGRGNFPPRFSGLQFPNYSSELNVNALELDDSALYLCASSETGFYGYTFGSGTRLTVV.

The sample holds a few counts of this clonotype. The rearrangement uses TRBV7-9 and TRBJ2-1; TRBD1 agrees at 8 bases. The CDR3 runs to 15 residues. V was pared by 3 bases and J by 3 bases, with 4 bases of the junction left unmatched. The germline gives CDR1 SEHNR, CDR2 FQNEAQ (reference sequence). CDR3 sequence reads: CASSFTGGLYNEQFF. The CDR3 nucleotides are TGTGCCAGCAGCTTTACAGGGGGGCTCTACAATGAGCAGTTCTTC.

In this sample, this clonotype turned up a few times. V is TRBV15 and J is TRBJ1-5; D call uncertain. This CDR3 spans 13 amino acids. V lost 5 bases and J 2 bases, leaving 7 bases between the germline ends. Germline V gene sequence: CDR1 LNHNV, CDR2 YYDKDF (reference sequence). The CDR3 DNA is TGTGCCACCAGCCGGTCCGGCAATCAGCCCCAGCATTTT. Residues: CATSRSGNQPQHF.

The chain has TRBV7-3 and TRBJ2-6; D call uncertain. In germline, CDR1 is SGHTA, CDR2 FQGTGA. CDR3 length equals 14 residues. Between the trimmed V and J ends, which lost 2 bases and 2 bases, there was a span of 4 bases. The CDR3 coding sequence is TGTGCCAGCAGCTTAGCAGCTGGGGCCAACGTCCTGACTTTC. Protein sequence: CASSLAAGANVLTF.

This clonotype was seen only a few times. The chain employs TRBV6-2 or TRBV6-3 and TRBJ2-1; 9 bases are a match to TRBD2. Trimming took 6 bases from V and 0 from J; bases not matched to a gene: 6. This CDR3 comprises 16 residues. Per germline, CDR1 MNHEY and CDR2 SVGEGT. The CDR3 region has the DNA TGTGCCAGCAGATTGGGCGGGAGGGGCTCCTACAATGAGCAGTTCTTC. This sequence encodes CASRLGGRGSYNEQFF.

This clonotype has more than one count but fewer than ten. The V gene is TRBV7-9, the J gene TRBJ1-2; D is unclear. Germline assignment: CDR1 SEHNR and CDR2 FQNEAQ (reference sequence). Between the trimmed V and J ends, which lost 2 bases and 7 bases, there was a span of 5 bases. This CDR3 spans 11 amino acids. The CDR3 DNA reads TGTGCCAGCAGCTTAACAACTGGCTACACCTTC. Translated, it gives CASSLTTGYTF.

This chain connects TRBV15 to TRBJ2-5; possibly TRBD1 for D (5 bases). Trimming left V 7 bases short and J 0 bases short, with 9 bases between. The V gene's germline CDR1 is LNHNV and CDR2 YYDKDF (reference sequence). This CDR3 is 13 amino acids long. For the CDR3, the DNA is TGTGCCACCAATAGGGGCAACCAAGAGACCCAGTACTTC. Residues: CATNRGNQETQYF.

The V gene is TRBV19, the J gene TRBJ1-5; the D is unclear. V was clipped by 4 bases and J by 5 bases, with 9 bases between them. The CDR3 is made up of 13 amino acids. Per the germline V gene, CDR1 is LNHDA and CDR2 is SQIVND (reference sequence). CDR3 DNA: TGTGCCAGTAGTAAAGGGCGAGATCAGCCCCAGCATTTT. This encodes CASSKGRDQPQHF.

This clonotype was counted a few times. V is TRBV11-2 and J is TRBJ2-7; D call uncertain. CDR3 size: 13 residues. Germline CDR1 reads SGHAT; CDR2 reads FQNNGV. V was clipped by 5 bases and J by 9 bases, with 17 bases between them. In DNA form, the CDR3 reads TGTGCCAGCAGCCCCCTTTCGGATGTCGGGCAGTACTTC. As protein: CASSPLSDVGQYF.

The chain uses TRBV5-5 and TRBJ2-5, with 7 bases identical to TRBD2. Germline lookup yields CDR1 SGHKS and CDR2 YYEKEE (reference sequence). J was trimmed by 0 bases and V by 4 bases; bases with no gene match: 6. This CDR3 contains 15 residues. This CDR3 is CASSPSGVYQETQYF. As DNA, the CDR3 is TGTGCCAGCAGCCCTAGCGGAGTGTACCAAGAGACCCAGTACTTC.

The gene calls are TRBV7-8 and TRBJ1-1; D unclear. CDR3 size: 19 residues. V lost 0 bases and J lost 3, with 23 bases in between. Germline CDR1 SGHVS, CDR2 FQNEAQ. The CDR3: CASSLALTGRRKVDTEAFF. For the CDR3, the DNA is TGTGCCAGCAGCTTAGCCCTCACGGGCCGTCGGAAGGTGGACACTGAAGCTTTCTTT.

This clonotype counts as medium-sized. The rearrangement joins TRBV7-6 to TRBJ1-2; D is unclear. CDR3 length: 13 amino acids. V lost 3 bases to trimming and J lost 7 bases, with 12 bases between them. Looked up from germline, CDR1 is SGHVS and CDR2 is FNYEAQ. The CDR3 DNA reads as TGTGCCAGCAGCTTCGGCCGGGCGGGTGGCTACACCTTC. Translated, it gives CASSFGRAGGYTF.

This sequence joins TRBV19 and TRBJ2-7, with TRBD2 identical over 12 bases. V dropped 8 bases and J dropped 3; count of bases not matched to a gene: 8. Per the germline V gene, CDR1 is LNHDA and CDR2 is SQIVND (reference sequence). The CDR3 is made up of 15 amino acids. CDR3 sequence: CASATTSGRGYEQYF. The CDR3 DNA sequence: TGTGCCAGTGCTACGACTAGCGGGAGAGGCTACGAGCAGTACTTC.

The V call is TRBV7-6, the J call TRBJ2-7, with D perhaps matching TRBD2 (6 bases). This CDR3 spans 17 amino acids. The ends were cut back, 5 bases at V and 7 bases at J, with 27 bases in the middle. In germline, CDR1 is SGHVS, CDR2 FNYEAQ. CDR3 amino acids: CASSITLHGGAWVEQYF. CDR3 sequence (DNA): TGTGCCAGCAGCATCACGCTTCATGGCGGGGCGTGGGTAGAGCAGTACTTC.

V is TRBV25-1 and J is TRBJ1-2, with D tentatively TRBD1 (5 bases). The CDR3 contains 16 residues. Looked up from germline, CDR1 is MGHDK and CDR2 is SYGVNS. Trimming stripped 4 bases from V and 7 bases from J, with 22 bases between. In DNA form, the CDR3 reads TGTGCCAGCAGTGGGATAGGGACTTCCGCGGCGAGTGGCTACACCTTC. This translates into CASSGIGTSAASGYTF.

For this clonotype: The junction differs from germline at one of its ends, possibly a read error. CDR3 in DNA: TGTGCCAGCAGCTACAATTTTCAGCCCCAGCATTTC. It encodes CASSYNFQPQHF. This chain links TRBV7-2 with TRBJ1-5; D not resolved. The CDR3 loop spans 12 amino acids. Germline V gene sequence: CDR1 SGHTA, CDR2 FQGNSA.

Only a few counts were recorded for this clonotype. This chain links TRBV20-1 with TRBJ2-7; 11 bases map to TRBD2. J was trimmed by 7 bases and V by 3 bases; bases with no gene match: 5. The CDR3 is 13 residues long. In germline, CDR1 is DFQATT, CDR2 SNEGSKA (reference sequence). For the CDR3, the DNA is TGCAGTGCTAGTGAGTCTAGCGGGAGGGAGCAGTACTTC. Translated: CSASESSGREQYF.

This clonotype was observed a few times. The rearrangement joins TRBV27 to TRBJ1-2; the D is unclear. V was clipped by 5 bases and J by 8 bases, with 21 bases between them. Germline CDR1 MNHEY, CDR2 SMNVEV (reference sequence). The CDR3 spans 15 residues. Written as DNA, the CDR3 is TGTGCCAGCAGTACCCGAGATTTCACCCGAGGGGGCTACACCTTC. Translation gives CASSTRDFTRGGYTF.

This chain links TRBV6-5 with TRBJ1-5; 12 bases map to TRBD1. CDR3 length equals 16 residues. V dropped 2 bases and J dropped 4; count of bases not matched to a gene: 3. CDR1 and CDR2 from the germline V gene are MNHEY and SVGAGI. The CDR3 sequence: CASSYRGQGANQPQHF. The CDR3 nucleotides read TGTGCCAGCAGTTACAGGGGACAGGGGGCGAATCAGCCCCAGCATTTT.

This clonotype has more than one count but fewer than ten. The chain joins TRBV5-4 to TRBJ2-7; 10 bases fit TRBD2. CDR3 size: 13 residues. In germline, CDR1 is SGHNT, CDR2 YYREEE (reference sequence). V dropped 5 bases and J dropped 6; count of bases not matched to a gene: 5. In DNA, the CDR3 is TGTGCCAGCAGGGATAGACTAGCGGGCGAGCAGTACTTC. Translated: CASRDRLAGEQYF.

The chain couples TRBV29-1 to TRBJ2-7; D is possibly TRBD1 or TRBD2 (5 bases each). Germline V gene lookup returns CDR1 SQVTM and CDR2 ANQGSEA. The V end lost 8 bases, the J end lost 2 bases, and 13 bases lay between the germline ends. The CDR3 runs 12 residues. Written as DNA, the CDR3 is TGCAGCCAGGACGGGGCTGCCTACGAGCAGTACTTC. The encoded protein is CSQDGAAYEQYF.

The chain couples TRBV27 to TRBJ1-6, with 11 bases matching TRBD1. The CDR3 extends over 15 amino acids. CDR1 and CDR2 from the germline V gene are MNHEY and SMNVEV (reference sequence). V shed 6 bases, J shed 10 bases, and the junction held 8 bases outside the gene matches. Written as DNA, the CDR3 is TGTGCCAGCAGGAAAGGGACAGGGGGTTCATCACCCCTCCACTTT. The encoded protein is CASRKGTGGSSPLHF.

The rearrangement uses TRBV7-2 and TRBJ2-7; D gene uncertain. The V end was cut by 0 bases, the J end by 5 bases, with 17 bases between. From germline, CDR1 is SGHTA and CDR2 FQGNSA. This CDR3 is 16 amino acids long. The CDR3 sequence is CASSLAGSRRRNEQYF. The CDR3 region has the DNA TGTGCCAGCAGCTTAGCAGGGTCACGCCGGCGAAACGAGCAGTACTTC.

This chain links TRBV7-2 with TRBJ2-3; D unresolved. This CDR3 spans 16 amino acids. V dropped 5 bases and J dropped 0 bases, with 15 bases sitting between them. Germline CDR1 SGHTA, CDR2 FQGNSA. The CDR3: CASSPSGTSSTDTQYF. CDR3 DNA: TGTGCCAGCAGCCCCTCTGGTACCTCTAGCACAGATACGCAGTATTTT.